The 27 T cell receptor beta chains reported below all come from one sample, sequenced in a study of T-cell reconstitution after alpha-beta-depleted transplantation in children. For TCRbeta, the library was prepared with unique molecular identifiers. One entry per CDR3 protein results from TCRdb running MiXCR on the PCR reads. The sample lists fewer than 1 million distinct CDR3 sequences; about 15% were seen once. The starting material was PBMCs, mostly from graft donor cells, obtained 360 days after TCRalphabeta/CD19-depleted stem cell transplant. The source is a male patient younger than 18 who had a stem cell transplant for acute lymphoblastic leukemia, so the T cells may come from the graft donor.

The chain recombines TRBV20-1 with TRBJ1-2, with D possibly being TRBD1 (5 bases). V shed 8 bases and J shed 0 bases, with 22 bases lying between them. CDR3 length: 16 amino acids. CDR1 DFQATT and CDR2 SNEGSKA come from the germline V gene (reference sequence). Here the CDR3 reads CSTPLPLDSANYGYTF. DNA of the CDR3: TGCAGTACCCCGCTACCCCTCGACAGCGCTAACTATGGCTACACCTTC.

This clonotype has more than one count but fewer than ten. V gene TRBV24-1 combines with J gene TRBJ2-1; 8 nucleotides agree with TRBD2. J gave up 0 bases and V 3 bases, and 6 bases lay outside the gene matches. The CDR3 runs to 17 residues. Germline V gene data show CDR1 as KGHDR and CDR2 as SFDVKD. The CDR3 loop is CATSDPIAGISYNEQFF. In nucleotides, the CDR3 is TGTGCCACCAGTGATCCTATAGCGGGGATCTCCTACAATGAGCAGTTCTTC.

This clonotype was picked up a small number of times. The rearrangement joins TRBV20-1 to TRBJ1-1, with 7 bases matching TRBD1. Germline CDR1 reads DFQATT; CDR2 reads SNEGSKA (reference sequence). V lost 6 bases to trimming and J lost 3 bases; unmatched junction nucleotides: 7. The CDR3 contains 13 residues. DNA for the CDR3: TGCAGTGCGCCCGACAGGGCTGACACTGAAGCTTTCTTT. The encoded protein is CSAPDRADTEAFF.

There are a few counts of this clonotype. The chain carries TRBV2 and TRBJ2-6; 14 bases fit TRBD2. The length of the CDR3 is 18 residues. J lost 3 bases, V lost 6 bases, and 7 bases had no gene match. Germline V gene lookup returns CDR1 SNHLY and CDR2 FYNNEI. DNA of the CDR3: TGTGCCAGCAGAGCGACTAGCGGGAGGGCCCGTGGGGCCAACGTCCTGACTTTC. It specifies CASRATSGRARGANVLTF.

There are a few counts of this clonotype. The CDR3 reads CASSLGVAGVYGDTQYF. Here the CDR3 DNA reads TGTGCCAGCAGCTTAGGGGTAGCGGGAGTATACGGGGATACGCAGTATTTT. The chain recombines TRBV11-2 with TRBJ2-3; the match to TRBD2 covers 9 bases. V lost 1 base to trimming and J lost 6 bases; unmatched junction nucleotides: 11. The germline gives CDR1 SGHAT, CDR2 FQNNGV. The CDR3 runs to 17 residues.

This clonotype was seen ten or more times. This rearrangement joins TRBV25-1 to TRBJ2-5; perhaps D is TRBD1 or TRBD2 (5 bases each). Germline-derived CDR1 and CDR2 are MGHDK and SYGVNS. The V and J ends lost 1 base and 5 bases respectively, with 5 bases between them. The CDR3 totals 12 residues. This CDR3 is CASSEWGETQYF. CDR3 bases: TGTGCCAGCAGTGAATGGGGGGAGACCCAGTACTTC.

This clonotype was observed a handful of times. The chain carries TRBV12-3 or TRBV12-4 and TRBJ2-1, with 10 bases identical to TRBD2. With V trimmed by 5 bases and J by 6 bases, 10 bases remained unmatched. The length of the CDR3 is 16 residues. Here the CDR3 DNA reads TGTGCCAGCAGTCTCTACGGGCTAGCGGGAGTCAATGAGCAGTTCTTC. Translation gives CASSLYGLAGVNEQFF.

The chain employs TRBV13 and TRBJ2-1; 9 bases line up with TRBD2. The junction had 3 bases not matched to a gene; V was cut back by 5 bases and J by 10 bases. Germline V gives CDR1 PRHDT, CDR2 FYEKMQ (reference sequence). The CDR3 has 12 residues. Here the CDR3 DNA reads TGTGCCAGCAGCGCCCTAGCGGGGGAGCAGTTCTTC. Translated: CASSALAGEQFF.

This chain links TRBV24-1 with TRBJ1-5; D call uncertain. V was clipped by 5 bases and J by 1 base, with 8 bases between them. This CDR3 is 14 amino acids long. CDR1 is KGHDR and CDR2 is SFDVKD in the germline V gene. The CDR3 sequence: CATSAGRSNQPQHF. For the CDR3, the DNA is TGTGCCACCAGTGCAGGCAGGAGCAATCAGCCCCAGCATTTT.

The rearrangement links TRBV29-1 to TRBJ2-1, with a tentative D call TRBD2 (7 bases). Germline V gene lookup returns CDR1 SQVTM and CDR2 ANQGSEA. CDR3 length: 15 amino acids. V was shortened by 8 bases and J by 2 bases, with 19 bases between the two germline ends. CDR3 sequence (DNA): TGCAGCACCGGGGGAGGGGGGAGGCCCTACAATGAGCAGTTCTTC. Protein product: CSTGGGGRPYNEQFF.

Written as DNA, the CDR3 is TGTGCCATCAGTGACAACGTGAGAACGACTGAAGCTTTCTTT. Its protein product is CAISDNVRTTEAFF. The gene calls are TRBV10-3 and TRBJ1-1; D call uncertain. V was trimmed by 3 bases and J by 5 bases, leaving 13 bases between them. The CDR3 contains 14 residues. Germline V gene sequence: CDR1 ENHRY, CDR2 SYGVKD.

This clonotype was observed at least ten times. The rearrangement joins TRBV7-9 to TRBJ2-1, with unresolved D. Germline V gene sequence: CDR1 SEHNR, CDR2 FQNEAQ (reference sequence). CDR3 length: 15 amino acids. V lost 5 bases and J 4 bases, leaving 15 bases between the germline ends. For the CDR3, the DNA is TGTGCCAGCAGCCATTCTGGTACTCAATACAATGAGCAGTTCTTC. Its protein is CASSHSGTQYNEQFF.

In this sample, this clonotype turned up many times. This rearrangement joins TRBV5-1 to TRBJ1-1; 8 bases fit TRBD1. With 1 base clipped from V and 0 bases from J, the junction kept 8 bases outside the gene matches. Germline CDR1 SGHRS, CDR2 YFSETQ. The CDR3 sequence is 17 residues long. CDR3 coding DNA: TGCGCCAGCAGCTTGAGGGGGCAGGGGGCCCTGAACACTGAAGCTTTCTTT. Translation: CASSLRGQGALNTEAFF.

The chain recombines TRBV6-2 or TRBV6-3 with TRBJ2-7, with 13 bases that match TRBD2. This CDR3 is built from 14 residues. V was pared by 5 bases and J by 5 bases, with 3 bases of the junction left unmatched. CDR1 MNHEY and CDR2 SVGEGT come from the germline V gene. The CDR3 coding sequence is TGTGCCAGCAGTCGACTAGCGGGGGGCCACGAGCAGTACTTC. Its translation is CASSRLAGGHEQYF.

This clonotype turned up a few times. This sequence joins TRBV19 and TRBJ2-7; 12 bases agree with TRBD2. The CDR3 has 16 amino acids. Unmatched junction bases numbered 11, after V lost 5 bases and J lost 6 bases. Germline V lookup: CDR1 LNHDA, CDR2 SQIVND (reference sequence). The CDR3 DNA reads as TGTGCCAGTAGTTCGTTAAGACTAGCGGGAGCAGTCGAGCAGTACTTC. Protein: CASSSLRLAGAVEQYF. The complete variable domain, with remaining parts taken from reference TRBV19 and TRBJ2-7, reads DGGITQSPKYLFRKEGQNVTLSCEQNLNHDAMYWYRQDPGQGLRLIYYSQIVNDFQKGDIAEGYSVSREKKESFPLTVTSAQKNPTAFYLCASSSLRLAGAVEQYFGPGTRLTVT.

The chain is built from TRBV3-1 and TRBJ1-1; the D gene is possibly TRBD1 (5 bases). Deletions cut 10 bases from V and 8 bases from J, with 20 bases between. This CDR3 region has 13 residues. Per the germline V gene, CDR1 is LGHDT and CDR2 is YNNKEL (reference sequence). CDR3 DNA sequence: TGTGCCATCTCTCCTATAAATGGGGCGGAAGCTTTCTTT. Translated: CAISPINGAEAFF.

This clonotype has more than one count but fewer than ten. Here the CDR3 reads CASSERAGTITEAFF. CDR3 sequence (DNA): TGCGCCAGCAGTGAAAGGGCGGGCACGATCACTGAAGCTTTCTTT. J is TRBJ1-1 and V is TRBV10-2; D is unclear. V dropped 3 bases and J dropped 4 bases, with 15 bases sitting between them. In germline, CDR1 is WSHSY, CDR2 SAAADI. The CDR3 covers 15 residues.

This clonotype was detected a few times. This sequence joins TRBV7-9 and TRBJ2-5; perhaps TRBD2 as D (7 bases). With 3 bases removed from V and 2 bases from J, the gap between germline ends came to 10 bases. Germline lookup yields CDR1 SEHNR and CDR2 FQNEAQ (reference sequence). The CDR3 totals 14 residues. The CDR3 region is CASSFKGGQETQYF. In DNA form, the CDR3 reads TGTGCCAGCAGCTTTAAGGGGGGGCAAGAGACCCAGTACTTC.

This clonotype came up a few times. The rearrangement links TRBV5-6 to TRBJ1-1; a weak D match, TRBD1 (5 bases). Deletions cut 8 bases from V and 0 bases from J, with 11 bases between. This CDR3 spans 13 amino acids. Germline assignment: CDR1 SGHDT and CDR2 YYEEEE. The CDR3, as DNA: TGTGCCAGTCAACCAGGGTTGAACACTGAAGCTTTCTTT. This encodes CASQPGLNTEAFF.

The chain has TRBV7-6 and TRBJ1-3; TRBD1 is a possible D gene (5 bases). The CDR3 runs 16 residues. CDR1 and CDR2 (germline): SGHVS, FNYEAQ. V lost 3 bases to trimming and J lost 3 bases, with 15 bases between them. This chain's CDR3 is CASSFRFRQNGNTIYF. The CDR3 nucleotides read TGTGCCAGCAGCTTTAGATTCCGACAGAATGGAAACACCATATATTTT.

The rearrangement links TRBV6-1 to TRBJ1-1; TRBD1 matches at 9 bases. The CDR3 loop spans 14 amino acids. CDR1 and CDR2 from the germline V gene are MNHNS and SASEGT. V was pared by 8 bases and J by 5 bases, with 9 bases of the junction left unmatched. As DNA, the CDR3 is TGTGCCAGCGGGACAGGGAGTGTGGGGACTGAAGCTTTCTTT. It is translated as CASGTGSVGTEAFF.

This clonotype has a handful of counts. V is TRBV6-2 or TRBV6-3 and J is TRBJ2-4, with 9 bases that match TRBD2. The CDR3 has 18 residues. V shed 6 bases and J 0 bases; nucleotides not matched to a gene: 12. The germline V gene encodes CDR1 MNHEY and CDR2 SVGEGT. The chain's CDR3 is CASRGGTSLASAKNIQYF. The CDR3 DNA sequence: TGTGCCAGCAGGGGTGGGACTAGCCTCGCGTCAGCCAAAAACATTCAGTACTTC.

A few counts support this clonotype. This sequence joins TRBV24-1 and TRBJ2-1, with D uncertain. The germline gives CDR1 KGHDR, CDR2 SFDVKD. The germline V and J ends were trimmed by 3 bases and 0 bases, with 8 bases remaining between them. The CDR3 is 15 residues long. DNA for the CDR3: TGTGCCACCAGTGATCTCGGTAGCTCCTACAATGAGCAGTTCTTC. It codes for CATSDLGSSYNEQFF.

V usage is TRBV14 and J usage is TRBJ1-1; the D is unclear. The CDR3 has 16 amino acids. V shed 0 bases and J shed 0 bases, with 11 bases lying between them. Germline lookup yields CDR1 SGHDN and CDR2 FVKESK. This CDR3 is CASSQDIGRVNTEAFF. The CDR3 bases are TGTGCCAGCAGCCAAGATATAGGGAGAGTGAACACTGAAGCTTTCTTT.

In this sample, this clonotype turned up a few times. Here the CDR3 DNA reads TGCGCCAGCAGCAGGGTATTAGTTGGCTACGAGCAGTACTTC. The encoded protein is CASSRVLVGYEQYF. This sequence joins TRBV5-1 and TRBJ2-7; D is ambiguous. Trimming removed 4 bases at V and 3 bases at J, with 14 bases between. The germline CDR1 and CDR2 sequences are SGHRS and YFSETQ. This CDR3 contains 14 residues.

In its sample, this clonotype was seen a few times. The V and J genes are TRBV6-1 and TRBJ1-2; 7 positions match TRBD1. The V and J ends lost 7 bases and 4 bases, in that order; junction bases with no gene match: 9. The germline V gene has CDR1 MNHNS and CDR2 SASEGT. The CDR3 extends over 14 amino acids. CDR3 loop: CASIAGTAGYGYTF. The CDR3 DNA follows: TGTGCCAGCATTGCCGGGACAGCGGGCTATGGCTACACCTTC.

This clonotype was observed a few times. The chain combines TRBV10-3 with TRBJ2-3; TRBD2 aligns across 9 bases. The CDR3 totals 15 residues. Per germline, CDR1 ENHRY and CDR2 SYGVKD. Germline trimming cut 2 bases from V and 5 bases from J; bases unmatched to any gene: 5. Here the CDR3 reads CAISERSGSGDTQYF. CDR3 nucleotide sequence: TGTGCCATCAGTGAGCGTAGCGGGAGTGGAGATACGCAGTATTTT.